Each of the 10 T cell receptor beta chains below was sequenced from the same sample in a study of T cell responses to AZD1222 COVID-19 vaccine. TCRdb's table, derived via immunoSEQ multiplex PCR, lists solely in-frame clones and lacks some. The sample consists of under 150,000 clones, roughly 85% of them appearing once. Here the sequenced sample was peripheral blood, taken 28 days after the second dose of the MenACWY control vaccine. These receptor sequences come from an adult who received the MenACWY meningococcal vaccine as a control.

J is TRBJ1-2 and V is TRBV12-3 or TRBV12-4; no clear D gene. Trimming removed 5 bases at V and 7 bases at J, with 14 bases between. The CDR3 is made up of 13 amino acids. The CDR3 loop reads CASSVLGLSGYTF. The CDR3 DNA sequence: TGTGCCAGCAGTGTTCTCGGGCTCTCTGGCTACACCTTC.

V is TRBV29-1 and J is TRBJ2-2, with TRBD2 as a possible D gene (5 bases). The germline CDR1 and CDR2 sequences are SQVTM and ANQGSEA. This CDR3 has 15 amino acids. V was pared by 5 bases and J by 7 bases, with 20 bases between. CDR3 nucleotide sequence: TGCAGCGTTTCTTCCAACGGGATAAGGGACGGGGAGCTGTTTTTT. Its protein product is CSVSSNGIRDGELFF.

V usage is TRBV30 and J usage is TRBJ2-5; D unclear. V was clipped by 5 bases and J by 3 bases, with 22 bases between them. Germline CDR1 reads GTSNPN; CDR2 reads SVGIG (reference sequence). The CDR3 has 16 amino acids. In nucleotides, the CDR3 is TGTGCCTGGGCTGATCCTAAGGACGGACGAAAAGAGACCCAGTACTTC. It codes for CAWADPKDGRKETQYF.

This clone was recorded a few times. V usage is TRBV7-2 and J usage is TRBJ2-7, with D perhaps matching TRBD1 or TRBD2 (5 bases each). The V end was cut by 2 bases, the J end by 3 bases, with 11 bases between. The CDR3 sequence is 14 residues long. CDR1 is SGHTA, CDR2 FQGNSA, per germline. The CDR3 DNA reads TGTGCCAGCAGCTTAAGGAGGACAATCTACGAGCAGTACTTC. Its translation: CASSLRRTIYEQYF.

This clone has only a few counts. The chain is built from TRBV18 and TRBJ1-1; the D gene is possibly TRBD1 (5 bases). This CDR3 spans 15 amino acids. Germline CDR1 reads KGHSH; CDR2 reads LQKENI. Trimming stripped 2 bases from V and 0 bases from J, with 10 bases between. CDR3 region: CASSPTRDLNTEAFF. The CDR3 DNA follows: TGTGCCAGCTCACCAACGCGGGACTTGAACACTGAAGCTTTCTTT.

J is TRBJ2-2 and V is TRBV7-6; no reliable D call. V dropped 4 bases and J dropped 4 bases, with 13 bases sitting between them. The CDR3 is 15 residues long. The germline V gene encodes CDR1 SGHVS and CDR2 FNYEAQ. The CDR3: CASSSTATSTGELFF. DNA of the CDR3: TGTGCCAGCAGCTCGACCGCCACGAGCACCGGGGAGCTGTTTTTT. Complete variable domain (other parts from reference TRBV7-6 and TRBJ2-2): GAGVSQSPRYKVTKRGQDVALRCDPISGHVSLYWYRQALGQGPEFLTYFNYEAQQDKSGLPNDRFSAERPEGSISTLTIQRTEQRDSAMYRCASSSTATSTGELFFGEGSRLTVL.

V and J are TRBV7-6 and TRBJ1-4, with 7 bases aligning to TRBD1. Germline CDR1 reads SGHVS; CDR2 reads FNYEAQ. The CDR3 extends over 12 amino acids. V trimming: 4 bases; J trimming: 11 bases; junction bases outside the gene matches: 4. CDR3 protein: CASSSPQGKLFF. The CDR3 coding sequence is TGTGCCAGCAGCTCGCCACAGGGGAAACTGTTTTTT.

Only one count was recorded for this clone. This sequence joins TRBV5-8 and TRBJ1-3, with 7 bases aligning to TRBD1. The CDR3 loop spans 13 amino acids. V shed 4 bases and J 10 bases; nucleotides not matched to a gene: 8. Germline-derived CDR1 and CDR2 are SGHTS and YDEGEE. CDR3 protein: CASSMSLQGTIYF. The CDR3 DNA reads as TGTGCCAGCAGCATGAGCCTACAGGGGACCATATATTTT.

This clone was seen only once. The chain links TRBV5-1 to TRBJ1-4, with TRBD1 identical over 9 bases. CDR3 length: 16 amino acids. V shed 3 bases and J 8 bases; nucleotides not matched to a gene: 11. The germline CDR1 and CDR2 sequences are SGHRS and YFSETQ. CDR3 loop: CASSSQGGTGREKLFF. In DNA, the CDR3 is TGCGCCAGCAGCTCCCAAGGAGGGACAGGGCGCGAAAAACTGTTTTTT.

This clone was found a few times. The V and J genes are TRBV7-9 and TRBJ2-2, with TRBD2 matching 8 bases. Germline V CDR1 and CDR2: SEHNR, FQNEAQ (reference sequence). This CDR3 is 13 amino acids long. In nucleotides, the CDR3 is TGTGTCCCCGGGAGGGGAAACACCGGGGAGCTGTTTTTT. Translating gives CVPGRGNTGELFF.